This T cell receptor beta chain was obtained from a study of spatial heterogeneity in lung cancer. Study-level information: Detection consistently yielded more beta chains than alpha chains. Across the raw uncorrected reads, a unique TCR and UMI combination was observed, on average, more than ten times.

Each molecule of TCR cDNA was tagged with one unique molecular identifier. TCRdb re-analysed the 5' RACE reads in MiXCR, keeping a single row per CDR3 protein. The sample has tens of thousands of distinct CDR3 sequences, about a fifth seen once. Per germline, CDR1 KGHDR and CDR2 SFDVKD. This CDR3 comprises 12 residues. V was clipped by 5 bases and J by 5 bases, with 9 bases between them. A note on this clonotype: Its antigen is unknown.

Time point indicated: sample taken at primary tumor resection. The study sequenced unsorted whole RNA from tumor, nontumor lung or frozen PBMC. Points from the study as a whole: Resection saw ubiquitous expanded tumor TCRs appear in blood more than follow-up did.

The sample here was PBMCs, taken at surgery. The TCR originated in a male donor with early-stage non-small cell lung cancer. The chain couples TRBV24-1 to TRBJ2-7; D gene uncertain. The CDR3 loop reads CATSANTDEQYF. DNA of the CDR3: TGTGCCACCAGTGCAAACACGGACGAGCAGTACTTC.